Listed below are T cell receptor beta chains from one sample, sequenced in a study of blood T cell repertoires in COVID-19. The assay was immunoSEQ multiplex PCR, and TCRdb's table has in-frame clones only and misses some. This sample has some 200,000 clones, with roughly 80% found just once. Input material: peripheral blood. The receptors derive from a man aged 30 to 39 with active or convalescent COVID-19. Both conserved end residues are part of each CDR3. The order of the fields is J gene, V gene, D gene, clone size, CDR3 DNA, CDR3 protein. A D gene is named only where the DNA matches it firmly. Not every row has a clone size; where given, it reads once, few, many or a size class.

j_gene: TRBJ2-2
v_gene: TRBV7-8
d_gene: TRBD1
abundance: .
CDR3nt: TGTGCCAGCAGCTTAGCCCCACAGGGGCTGACCGGGGAGCTGTTTTTT
CDR3aa: CASSLAPQGLTGELFF

j_gene: TRBJ1-4
v_gene: TRBV7-3
d_gene: TRBD1
abundance: few
CDR3nt: TGTGCCAGCAGCCTCTCGACAGGGCAAGGTGAAAAACTGTTTTTT
CDR3aa: CASSLSTGQGEKLFF

j_gene: TRBJ1-3
v_gene: TRBV18
d_gene: TRBD1
abundance: once
CDR3nt: TGTGCCAGCTCACCAGGGACAGGGCCTGGAAACACCATATATTTT
CDR3aa: CASSPGTGPGNTIYF

j_gene: TRBJ2-7
v_gene: TRBV27
d_gene: .
abundance: .
CDR3nt: TGTGCCAGCAGTCGCAAAACTCGCGGAAGCTCCTACGAGCAGTACTTC
CDR3aa: CASSRKTRGSSYEQYF

j_gene: TRBJ1-5
v_gene: TRBV5-8
d_gene: .
abundance: .
CDR3nt: TGTGCCAGCAGCTGGGGTCTCGGGGGTAGAAACAATCAGCCCCAGCATTTT
CDR3aa: CASSWGLGGRNNQPQHF

j_gene: TRBJ1-1
v_gene: TRBV29-1
d_gene: TRBD1
abundance: .
CDR3nt: TGCAGCGTGGAGGGACAGGGGGTGGGGAACACTGAAGCTTTCTTT
CDR3aa: CSVEGQGVGNTEAFF

j_gene: TRBJ2-2
v_gene: TRBV18
d_gene: TRBD1
abundance: .
CDR3nt: TGTGCCAGCTCACTGGGACAGGGAACGACCGGGGAGCTGTTTTTT
CDR3aa: CASSLGQGTTGELFF

j_gene: TRBJ2-1
v_gene: TRBV10-1
d_gene: .
abundance: .
CDR3nt: TGCGCCAGCAGTGAGAGGGAGCCCTACAATGAGCAGTTCTTC
CDR3aa: CASSEREPYNEQFF

j_gene: TRBJ2-3
v_gene: TRBV10-2
d_gene: TRBD2
abundance: few
CDR3nt: TGCGCCAGCAGTGACTCACTAGCGACCGGCACAGATACGCAGTATTTT
CDR3aa: CASSDSLATGTDTQYF

j_gene: TRBJ1-1
v_gene: TRBV6-5
d_gene: TRBD1
abundance: .
CDR3nt: TGTGCCAGCAGTTCTCCGACAGGGGGAGGGACTGAAGCTTTCTTT
CDR3aa: CASSSPTGGGTEAFF

j_gene: TRBJ1-2
v_gene: TRBV19
d_gene: .
abundance: .
CDR3nt: TGTGCCAGTACACACGGGATTAGAGACGGCTACACCTTC
CDR3aa: CASTHGIRDGYTF

j_gene: TRBJ2-7
v_gene: TRBV4-3
d_gene: .
abundance: .
CDR3nt: TGCGCCAGCAGCCAAGCGTACGGGAGGCAGTACTTC
CDR3aa: CASSQAYGRQYF

j_gene: TRBJ1-1
v_gene: TRBV29-1
d_gene: TRBD1
abundance: .
CDR3nt: TGCAGCGTTACCCGGACAGGGACCGGCACTGAAGCTTTCTTT
CDR3aa: CSVTRTGTGTEAFF

j_gene: TRBJ2-5
v_gene: TRBV5-8
d_gene: TRBD1
abundance: .
CDR3nt: TGTGCCAGCAGCCGTGACAGGGGCCGGGGGACCCAGTACTTC
CDR3aa: CASSRDRGRGTQYF

j_gene: TRBJ2-2
v_gene: TRBV10-3
d_gene: .
abundance: .
CDR3nt: TGTGCCATCAGTGAGGGCAAAGGGGTCCCCGGGGAGCTGTTTTTT
CDR3aa: CAISEGKGVPGELFF

j_gene: TRBJ2-5
v_gene: TRBV15
d_gene: .
abundance: .
CDR3nt: TGTGCCACCAGCAGCTTAAACCGAGCCATGGAGACCCAGTACTTC
CDR3aa: CATSSLNRAMETQYF

j_gene: TRBJ2-7
v_gene: TRBV30
d_gene: TRBD2
abundance: .
CDR3nt: TGTGCCTGGAGTGTTAGCGGGGGGGTCTACGAGCAGTACTTC
CDR3aa: CAWSVSGGVYEQYF

j_gene: TRBJ1-1
v_gene: TRBV18
d_gene: .
abundance: .
CDR3nt: TGTGCCAGTCCCCGGGACACTTCGAGGGGAACTGAAGCTTTCTTT
CDR3aa: CASPRDTSRGTEAFF

j_gene: TRBJ1-1
v_gene: TRBV10-3
d_gene: TRBD1
abundance: .
CDR3nt: TGTGCCATCAGTAAGATGACAGGGGAAGAGACTGAAGCTTTCTTT
CDR3aa: CAISKMTGEETEAFF

j_gene: TRBJ1-4
v_gene: TRBV28
d_gene: TRBD1
abundance: .
CDR3nt: TGTGCCAGCAGCTCCGTCTCCCGGGACAGGGATTTT
CDR3aa: CASSSVSRDRDF

j_gene: TRBJ1-4
v_gene: TRBV10-3
d_gene: TRBD1
abundance: .
CDR3nt: TGTGCCATCAGTAGACAGGGAGATGAAAAACTGTTTTTT
CDR3aa: CAISRQGDEKLFF

j_gene: TRBJ2-7
v_gene: TRBV5-1
d_gene: .
abundance: .
CDR3nt: TGCGCCAGCAGTTTTGGACAGTACTACGAGCAGTACTTC
CDR3aa: CASSFGQYYEQYF

j_gene: TRBJ2-2
v_gene: TRBV27
d_gene: .
abundance: once
CDR3nt: TGTGCCAGCAGCGCCCAGGGGCAGGGGAAAACCGGGGAGCTGTTTTTT
CDR3aa: CASSAQGQGKTGELFF

j_gene: TRBJ1-4
v_gene: TRBV28
d_gene: .
abundance: .
CDR3nt: TGTGCCAGCAGAAACGACATAGGACTAAATGAAAAACTGTTTTTT
CDR3aa: CASRNDIGLNEKLFF

j_gene: TRBJ2-1
v_gene: TRBV5-1
d_gene: TRBD2
abundance: .
CDR3nt: TGCGCCAGCAGCTTGCAGGCTAGCGGGATAGCTTGGGAGCAGTTCTTC
CDR3aa: CASSLQASGIAWEQFF

j_gene: TRBJ2-5
v_gene: TRBV6-2/TRBV6-3
d_gene: .
abundance: .
CDR3nt: TGTGCCAGCAGTTATGGAGATAAAGAGACCCAGTACTTC
CDR3aa: CASSYGDKETQYF

j_gene: TRBJ2-1
v_gene: TRBV5-1
d_gene: TRBD1
abundance: .
CDR3nt: TGCGCCAGCAGCTCGGTACCGGGACAGCACAATGAGCAGTTCTTC
CDR3aa: CASSSVPGQHNEQFF

j_gene: TRBJ1-3
v_gene: TRBV28
d_gene: .
abundance: .
CDR3nt: TGTGCCAGCAGTATCGTCTCTGGAAACACCATATATTTT
CDR3aa: CASSIVSGNTIYF

j_gene: TRBJ2-2
v_gene: TRBV6-5
d_gene: .
abundance: .
CDR3nt: TGTGCCAGCACCCTACCACCCGGGGAGCTGTTTTTT
CDR3aa: CASTLPPGELFF

j_gene: TRBJ1-1
v_gene: TRBV9
d_gene: .
abundance: .
CDR3nt: TGTGCCAGCAGCGTAGTGGGCAGCATGAACACTGAAGCTTTCTTT
CDR3aa: CASSVVGSMNTEAFF

j_gene: TRBJ2-7
v_gene: TRBV27
d_gene: .
abundance: few
CDR3nt: TGTGCCAGCAGCCCTAGGACAGAGGTCTACGAGCAGTACTTC
CDR3aa: CASSPRTEVYEQYF

j_gene: TRBJ2-1
v_gene: TRBV28
d_gene: TRBD1
abundance: .
CDR3nt: TGTGCCAGCACCAAGGGACAGGGGTATTACAATGAGCAGTTCTTC
CDR3aa: CASTKGQGYYNEQFF

j_gene: TRBJ2-3
v_gene: TRBV6-5
d_gene: TRBD2
abundance: .
CDR3nt: TGTGCCAGCAACCTTAAGCGGGGGGCAGATACGCAGTATTTT
CDR3aa: CASNLKRGADTQYF

j_gene: TRBJ1-2
v_gene: TRBV19
d_gene: TRBD1
abundance: once
CDR3nt: TGTGCCAGTAGTATAACGAGACAGGGGAACTATGGCTACACCTTC
CDR3aa: CASSITRQGNYGYTF

j_gene: TRBJ2-5
v_gene: TRBV13
d_gene: TRBD2
abundance: .
CDR3nt: TGTGCCAGCAGCACCAGACTAGCGGGGGGGCCACGAGAGACCCAGTACTTC
CDR3aa: CASSTRLAGGPRETQYF

j_gene: TRBJ1-4
v_gene: TRBV19
d_gene: .
abundance: .
CDR3nt: TGTGCCAGTAGTAAGAGCCACCACCCCAATGAAAAACTGTTTTTT
CDR3aa: CASSKSHHPNEKLFF

j_gene: TRBJ1-1
v_gene: TRBV5-6
d_gene: .
abundance: .
CDR3nt: TGTGCCAGCAGCTTGGGCCGGGTTATGAACACTGAAGCTTTCTTT
CDR3aa: CASSLGRVMNTEAFF

j_gene: TRBJ1-2
v_gene: TRBV3-1/TRBV3-2
d_gene: TRBD1
abundance: once
CDR3nt: TGTGCCAGCAGCCCCCCCTTTGGCGGGACAGGGGCGAATTTCTATGGCTACACCTTC
CDR3aa: CASSPPFGGTGANFYGYTF

j_gene: TRBJ2-2
v_gene: TRBV5-6
d_gene: TRBD1
abundance: .
CDR3nt: TGTGCCAGCAGTTACCTCGACAGGGACACCGGGGAGCTGTTTTTT
CDR3aa: CASSYLDRDTGELFF

j_gene: TRBJ2-5
v_gene: TRBV29-1
d_gene: TRBD1
abundance: .
CDR3nt: TGCAGCGTTGGACAGGGGGAAGAGACCCAGTACTTC
CDR3aa: CSVGQGEETQYF

j_gene: TRBJ1-1
v_gene: TRBV18
d_gene: .
abundance: .
CDR3nt: TGTGCCAGCTCACCACGGGTTCAGGGCTTGAACACTGAAGCTTTCTTT
CDR3aa: CASSPRVQGLNTEAFF

j_gene: TRBJ2-7
v_gene: TRBV29-1
d_gene: TRBD2
abundance: .
CDR3nt: TGCAGCGTCGAGACTAGCGGGAGAAATCGGGAGCAGTACTTC
CDR3aa: CSVETSGRNREQYF

j_gene: TRBJ1-1
v_gene: TRBV11-3
d_gene: .
abundance: few
CDR3nt: TGTGCCAGCAGCTCTGGAGGGAACACTGAAGCTTTCTTT
CDR3aa: CASSSGGNTEAFF

j_gene: TRBJ1-1
v_gene: TRBV3-1/TRBV3-2
d_gene: TRBD1
abundance: .
CDR3nt: TGTGCCAGCAGCTCACAGGGGACAGGGGGCGGGAACACTGAAGCTTTCTTT
CDR3aa: CASSSQGTGGGNTEAFF

j_gene: TRBJ2-2
v_gene: TRBV24-1
d_gene: TRBD1
abundance: few
CDR3nt: TGTGCCACCAGTGATTCGTCCTTCCTAAGTCGATCCAGGGGGCGCACCGGGGAGCTGTTTTTT
CDR3aa: CATSDSSFLSRSRGRTGELFF

j_gene: TRBJ1-3
v_gene: TRBV30
d_gene: .
abundance: .
CDR3nt: TGTGCCTGGACCCTTATCTCTGGAAACACCATATATTTT
CDR3aa: CAWTLISGNTIYF

j_gene: TRBJ1-5
v_gene: TRBV30
d_gene: .
abundance: .
CDR3nt: TGTGCCTGGAGCCCGCAGGGGTATAGCAATCAGCCCCAGCATTTT
CDR3aa: CAWSPQGYSNQPQHF

j_gene: TRBJ1-1
v_gene: TRBV18
d_gene: TRBD1
abundance: .
CDR3nt: TGTGCCAGCTCACTGGACAGGATGAACACTGAAGCTTTCTTT
CDR3aa: CASSLDRMNTEAFF

j_gene: TRBJ2-7
v_gene: TRBV29-1
d_gene: TRBD2
abundance: .
CDR3nt: TGCAGCGTTGCTAGCGGGAGGGCCGGGTCCTACGAGCAGTACTTC
CDR3aa: CSVASGRAGSYEQYF

j_gene: TRBJ2-7
v_gene: TRBV11-3
d_gene: TRBD2
abundance: .
CDR3nt: TGTGCCAGCAGCCCAGGACTAGCGGGAGGGCCCTACGAGCAGTACTTC
CDR3aa: CASSPGLAGGPYEQYF

j_gene: TRBJ1-4
v_gene: TRBV10-3
d_gene: .
abundance: .
CDR3nt: TGTGCCATCGCTGGGCGATCTAATGAAAAACTGTTTTTT
CDR3aa: CAIAGRSNEKLFF

j_gene: TRBJ1-5
v_gene: TRBV5-1
d_gene: .
abundance: .
CDR3nt: TGCGCCAGCAGCCCGTTGGACAGCCTTAGCAATCAGCCCCAGCATTTT
CDR3aa: CASSPLDSLSNQPQHF

j_gene: TRBJ2-2
v_gene: TRBV30
d_gene: TRBD2
abundance: .
CDR3nt: TGTGCCTGGAGTCCTCTAGCGGGAAAAAGTACCGGGGAGCTGTTTTTT
CDR3aa: CAWSPLAGKSTGELFF

j_gene: TRBJ1-5
v_gene: TRBV19
d_gene: .
abundance: .
CDR3nt: TGTGCCAGTAGTGAGGGGGTGCGTCAGCCCCAGCATTTT
CDR3aa: CASSEGVRQPQHF

j_gene: TRBJ2-7
v_gene: TRBV19
d_gene: TRBD1
abundance: .
CDR3nt: TGTGCCAGTAGTATACGACAGGGTAGTAGCTACGAGCAGTACTTC
CDR3aa: CASSIRQGSSYEQYF